The 12 T cell receptor beta chains listed next were all sequenced from one sample in a study of memory CD4+ T cells and cytomegalovirus serostatus. Single viable CD3+CD4+CD8-CD45RO+ cells were sorted as the memory CD4+ T cells. Here immunoSEQ multiplex PCR was the method, and the copy in TCRdb shows in-frame clones only, minus some. The sample carries around 76,000 clones, roughly 78% recorded once. Specimen: memory CD4+ T cells from blood. These receptors came from an adult in good health and CMV-seropositive.

In this sample, this clone turned up a few times. V and J are TRBV7-2 and TRBJ1-5; 7 nucleotides align to TRBD1. After removal of 1 base from V and 2 bases from J, the junction contained 8 bases not matched to a gene. CDR1 is SGHTA and CDR2 is FQGNSA in the germline V gene. The CDR3 has 17 residues. Here the CDR3 reads CASSLVGRGVGNQPQHF. The CDR3 coding sequence is TGTGCCAGCAGCTTAGTAGGCAGGGGGGTCGGCAATCAGCCCCAGCATTTT.

This sequence joins TRBV6-1 and TRBJ2-3; 10 bases map to TRBD2. The CDR3 extends over 20 amino acids. Germline CDR1 MNHNS, CDR2 SASEGT. The trim removed 0 bases at V and 3 bases at J, leaving 15 bases unmatched. The CDR3 reads CASSEAPPWLAGEGTDTQYF. In nucleotides, the CDR3 is TGTGCCAGCAGTGAAGCCCCCCCGTGGCTAGCGGGGGAGGGTACAGATACGCAGTATTTT.

This clone was detected only a few times. The J gene is TRBJ1-2, the V gene TRBV5-6, with D perhaps TRBD1 (6 bases). Germline V gene sequence: CDR1 SGHDT, CDR2 YYEEEE. V lost 0 bases and J lost 3, with 12 bases in between. CDR3 length: 15 amino acids. In nucleotides, the CDR3 is TGTGCCAGCAGCTTGGTTTTCGGGGGGCACTATGGCTACACCTTC. It yields the protein CASSLVFGGHYGYTF. The full variable domain, with the rest looked up from reference TRBV5-6 and TRBJ1-2, is DAGVTQSPTHLIKTRGQQVTLRCSPKSGHDTVSWYQQALGQGPQFIFQYYEEEERQRGNFPDRFSGHQFPNYSSELNVNALLLGDSALYLCASSLVFGGHYGYTFGSGTRLTVV.

J is TRBJ2-7 and V is TRBV7-4; perhaps TRBD2 as D (5 bases). Trimming stripped 1 base from V and 5 bases from J, with 15 bases between. The CDR3 is 15 residues long. Germline V lookup: CDR1 SGHVT, CDR2 SQSDAQ. In nucleotides, the CDR3 is TGTGCCAGCAGCTTAGGAGCGGAACCGCCGGACGAGCAGTACGTC. Protein product: CASSLGAEPPDEQYV.

This clone was observed once. The chain employs TRBV18 and TRBJ1-1, with D maybe TRBD1 (5 bases). Germline V lookup: CDR1 KGHSH, CDR2 LQKENI. The germline V and J ends were trimmed by 2 bases and 2 bases, with 15 bases remaining between them. The CDR3 covers 16 residues. The DNA for the CDR3 is TGTGCCAGCTCACCAAGAAGGGGTCCTACAAACACTGAAGCTTTCTTT. This codes for CASSPRRGPTNTEAFF.

The V call is TRBV7-6, the J call TRBJ2-3; D perhaps matches TRBD1 (6 bases). V was cut by 2 bases and J by 2 bases, with 17 bases left in between. Germline CDR1 and CDR2: SGHVS and FNYEAQ. The CDR3 is 17 residues long. The CDR3 DNA sequence: TGTGCCAGCAGCTTAAGGGGCAGGGGTCTTCTCACAGATACGCAGTATTTT. It encodes CASSLRGRGLLTDTQYF.

V and J are TRBV5-6 and TRBJ2-2; D is perhaps TRBD1 (6 bases). Germline V CDR1 and CDR2: SGHDT, YYEEEE. The CDR3 length is 16 residues. The ends were cut back, 2 bases at V and 4 bases at J, with 15 bases in the middle. The CDR3 coding sequence is TGTGCCAGCAGCTTCTCCGGGACACGGTCCACCGGGGAGCTGTTTTTT. Translating it yields CASSFSGTRSTGELFF.

The rearrangement links TRBV30 to TRBJ1-1, with TRBD1 matching over 9 bases. Looked up from germline, CDR1 is GTSNPN and CDR2 is SVGIG (reference sequence). This CDR3 spans 14 amino acids. J gave up 5 bases and V 3 bases, and 7 bases lay outside the gene matches. The CDR3 nucleotides read TGTGCCTGGAGCGTCGGACAGGGGACGACTGAAGCTTTCTTT. It encodes CAWSVGQGTTEAFF.

This chain joins TRBV18 and TRBJ2-5, with TRBD1 matching over 9 bases. V lost 5 bases and J lost 4; bases outside the gene matches: 8. Per the germline V gene, CDR1 is KGHSH and CDR2 is LQKENI. CDR3 length: 15 residues. For the CDR3, the DNA is TGTGCCAGCTCAGGACGACAGGGGGGTTCAGAGACCCAGTACTTC. It specifies CASSGRQGGSETQYF. Full variable domain (missing parts from reference TRBV18 and TRBJ2-5): NAGVMQNPRHLVRRRGQEARLRCSPMKGHSHVYWYRQLPEEGLKFMVYLQKENIIDESGMPKERFSAEFPKEGPSILRIQQVVRGDSAAYFCASSGRQGGSETQYFGPGTRLLVL.

This clone was detected a few times. The V and J genes are TRBV11-3 and TRBJ2-6; D not certain. Germline V gene sequence: CDR1 SGHNT, CDR2 YENEEA. The V end lost 5 bases, the J end lost 4 bases, and 12 bases lay between the germline ends. This CDR3 comprises 15 residues. The DNA of the CDR3 is TGTGCCAGCAGCGAGAACAGTGCCGGGGCCAACGTCCTGACTTTC. This translates into CASSENSAGANVLTF.

The chain joins TRBV5-6 to TRBJ1-5, with D possibly TRBD1 on 6 matching bases. V lost 3 bases and J lost 5, with 12 bases in between. The V gene's germline CDR1 is SGHDT and CDR2 YYEEEE. The CDR3 totals 14 residues. The CDR3 spells CASSWQGGDQPQHF. The CDR3 nucleotides read TGTGCCAGCAGCTGGCAAGGGGGGGATCAGCCCCAGCATTTT.

This clone appeared a few times. The chain carries TRBV19 and TRBJ2-1; D might be TRBD1 (5 bases). Per germline, CDR1 LNHDA and CDR2 SQIVND (reference sequence). V was cut by 6 bases and J by 3 bases, with 12 bases left in between. This CDR3 contains 14 residues. The DNA of the CDR3 is TGTGCCAGTAGCGGACATGGGGACTACAATGAGCAGTTCTTC. This gives the protein CASSGHGDYNEQFF.